This TCR beta chain comes out of a study of T cell clonotyping in hematopoietic cell transplantation. Findings of the study overall: No sorting was done, leaving CD4 and CD8 contributions mixed. At the given depth, recipient repertoires were over 95% de novo clonotypes.

Data came from immunoSEQ multiplex PCR; TCRdb stores just in-frame clones and leaves some out. This sample has fewer than 100,000 clones, with 90% to 97% found just once. This clone was observed a few times. Its antigen is undetermined. The CDR3 totals 14 residues. Germline assignment: CDR1 MNHEY and CDR2 SVGAGI. Trimming cost V 6 bases and J 4 bases; bases outside gene matches: 6. Time point here: recipient sample about 28 days before transplant, after cytoreduction. This TCR was recovered from a woman between 45 and 60 years old with acute myeloid leukemia. Some clones in this sample may be carry-over from other donors' samples. Sequencing was performed on peripheral blood mononuclear cells, taken before stem cell transplant. V gene TRBV6-5 combines with J gene TRBJ1-1; 9 bases align to TRBD1. Here the CDR3 DNA reads TGTGCCAGCAGCAGACAGGGGGGCATCACTGAAGCTTTCTTT. This codes for CASSRQGGITEAFF.